This TCR beta chain was sequenced during a study of blood T cell repertoires in COVID-19. Trimming shortened V by 0 bases and J by 4 bases, and 10 bases separated the two germline ends. The CDR3 is made up of 14 amino acids. From germline, CDR1 is GTSNPN and CDR2 SVGIG (reference sequence). Sequencing was performed with immunoSEQ multiplex PCR; in TCRdb, only in-frame clones are kept and a portion is missing. The table shows 290,000 or so clones, with approximately 90% occurring only once. The count of this clone is one. The chain carries TRBV30 and TRBJ1-3; no firm D call. The sample was peripheral blood. This receptor was identified in a woman aged 30 to 39 with COVID-19, enrolled during active disease. The CDR3 region is CAWSVRGNGNTIYF. The CDR3 bases are TGTGCCTGGAGTGTACGGGGTAACGGAAACACCATATATTTT.